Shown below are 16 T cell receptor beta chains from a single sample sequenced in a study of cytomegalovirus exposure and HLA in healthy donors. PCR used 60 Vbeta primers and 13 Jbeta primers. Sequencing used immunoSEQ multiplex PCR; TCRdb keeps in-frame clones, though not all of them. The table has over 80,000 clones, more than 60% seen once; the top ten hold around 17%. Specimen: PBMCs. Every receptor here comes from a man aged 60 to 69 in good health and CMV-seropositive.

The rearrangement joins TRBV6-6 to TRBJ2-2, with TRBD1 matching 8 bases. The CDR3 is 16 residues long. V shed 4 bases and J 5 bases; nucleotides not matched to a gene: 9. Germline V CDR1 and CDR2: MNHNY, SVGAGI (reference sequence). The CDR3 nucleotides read TGTGCCAGCAGTTCGACAGGGGCCCCGATGACCGGGGAGCTGTTTTTT. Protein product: CASSSTGAPMTGELFF.

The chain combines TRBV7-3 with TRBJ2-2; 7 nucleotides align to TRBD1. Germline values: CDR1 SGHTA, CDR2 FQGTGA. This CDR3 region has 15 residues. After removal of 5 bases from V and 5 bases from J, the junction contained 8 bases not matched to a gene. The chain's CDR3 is CASSSDRAVTGELFF. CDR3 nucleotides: TGTGCCAGCAGCAGCGACAGGGCGGTGACCGGGGAGCTGTTTTTT.

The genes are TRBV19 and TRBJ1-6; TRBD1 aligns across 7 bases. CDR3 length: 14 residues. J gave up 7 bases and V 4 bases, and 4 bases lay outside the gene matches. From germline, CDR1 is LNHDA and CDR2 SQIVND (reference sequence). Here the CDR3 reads CASSNQGENSPLHF. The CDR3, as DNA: TGTGCCAGTAGTAACCAGGGGGAAAATTCACCCCTCCACTTT.

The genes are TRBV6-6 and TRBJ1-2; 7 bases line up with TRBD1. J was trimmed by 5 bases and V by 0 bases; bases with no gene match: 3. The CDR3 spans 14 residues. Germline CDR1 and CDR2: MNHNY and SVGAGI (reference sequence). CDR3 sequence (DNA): TGTGCCAGCAGTTACTCGGGACAGATATATGGCTACACCTTC. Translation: CASSYSGQIYGYTF.

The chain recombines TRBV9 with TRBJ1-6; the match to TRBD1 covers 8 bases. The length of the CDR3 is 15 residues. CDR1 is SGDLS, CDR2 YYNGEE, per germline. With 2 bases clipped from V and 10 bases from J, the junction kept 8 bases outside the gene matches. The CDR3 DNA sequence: TGTGCCAGCAGCGTGTTGCCAGGGGGCGGCTCACCCCTCCACTTT. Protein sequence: CASSVLPGGGSPLHF.

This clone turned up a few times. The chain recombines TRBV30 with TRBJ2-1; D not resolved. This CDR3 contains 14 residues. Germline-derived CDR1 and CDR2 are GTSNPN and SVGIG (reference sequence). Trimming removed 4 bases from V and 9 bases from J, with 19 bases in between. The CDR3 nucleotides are TGTGCCTGGACGCCAAACGGCGGCAGCCTTGAGCAGTTCTTC. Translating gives CAWTPNGGSLEQFF. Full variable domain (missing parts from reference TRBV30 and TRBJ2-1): SQTIHQWPATLVQPVGSPLSLECTVEGTSNPNLYWYRQAAGRGLQLLFYSVGIGQISSEVPQNLSASRPQDRQFILSSKKLLLSDSGFYLCAWTPNGGSLEQFFGPGTRLTVL.

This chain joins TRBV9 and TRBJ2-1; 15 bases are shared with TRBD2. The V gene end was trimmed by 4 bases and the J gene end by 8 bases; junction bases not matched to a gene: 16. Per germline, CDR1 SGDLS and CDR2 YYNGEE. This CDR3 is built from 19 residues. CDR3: CASSLTGTSGGKGFHEQFF. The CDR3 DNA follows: TGTGCCAGCAGCCTGACCGGGACTAGCGGGGGGAAAGGATTCCATGAGCAGTTCTTC.

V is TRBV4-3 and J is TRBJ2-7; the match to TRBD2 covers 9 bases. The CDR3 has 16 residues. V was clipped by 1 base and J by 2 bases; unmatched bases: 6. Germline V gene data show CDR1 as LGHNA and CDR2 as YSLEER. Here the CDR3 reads CASSQGVLAGTYEQYF. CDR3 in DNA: TGCGCCAGCAGCCAAGGTGTGCTAGCGGGAACCTACGAGCAGTACTTC.

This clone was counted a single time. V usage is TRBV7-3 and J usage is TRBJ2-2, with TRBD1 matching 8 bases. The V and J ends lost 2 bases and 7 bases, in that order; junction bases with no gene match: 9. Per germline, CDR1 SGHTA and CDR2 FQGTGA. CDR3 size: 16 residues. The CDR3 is CASSLGQGAFGGELFF. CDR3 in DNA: TGTGCCAGCAGCTTAGGGCAGGGGGCATTTGGCGGGGAGCTGTTTTTT. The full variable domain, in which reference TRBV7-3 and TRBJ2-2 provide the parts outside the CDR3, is GAGVSQTPSNKVTEKGKYVELRCDPISGHTALYWYRQSLGQGPEFLIYFQGTGAADDSGLPNDRFFAVRPEGSVSTLKIQRTERGDSAVYLCASSLGQGAFGGELFFGEGSRLTVL.

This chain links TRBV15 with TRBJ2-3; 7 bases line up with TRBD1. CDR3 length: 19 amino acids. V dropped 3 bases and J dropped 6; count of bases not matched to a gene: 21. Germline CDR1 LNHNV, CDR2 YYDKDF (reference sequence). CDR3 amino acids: CATSRRRGPQGPIKDTQYF. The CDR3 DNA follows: TGTGCCACCAGCAGGAGGAGAGGACCACAGGGGCCGATAAAGGATACGCAGTATTTT.

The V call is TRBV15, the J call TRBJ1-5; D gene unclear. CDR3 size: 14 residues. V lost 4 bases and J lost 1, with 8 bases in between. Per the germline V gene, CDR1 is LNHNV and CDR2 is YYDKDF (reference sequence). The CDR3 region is CATSNRGSNQPQHF. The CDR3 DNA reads TGTGCCACCAGCAACCGGGGAAGCAATCAGCCCCAGCATTTT.

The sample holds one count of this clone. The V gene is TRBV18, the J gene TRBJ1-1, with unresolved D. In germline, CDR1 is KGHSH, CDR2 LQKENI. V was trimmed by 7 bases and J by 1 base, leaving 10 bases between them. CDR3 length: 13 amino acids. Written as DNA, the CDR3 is TGTGCCAGCTATATCACAGAGAACACTGAAGCTTTCTTT. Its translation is CASYITENTEAFF.

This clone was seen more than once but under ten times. CDR3 in amino acids: CASSLASGGLYYEQYF. DNA of the CDR3: TGTGCCAGCAGCTTGGCTAGCGGGGGACTTTACTACGAGCAGTACTTC. The chain recombines TRBV7-2 with TRBJ2-7, with 10 bases that match TRBD2. The germline gives CDR1 SGHTA, CDR2 FQGNSA. This CDR3 contains 16 residues. J was trimmed by 3 bases and V by 3 bases; bases with no gene match: 8.

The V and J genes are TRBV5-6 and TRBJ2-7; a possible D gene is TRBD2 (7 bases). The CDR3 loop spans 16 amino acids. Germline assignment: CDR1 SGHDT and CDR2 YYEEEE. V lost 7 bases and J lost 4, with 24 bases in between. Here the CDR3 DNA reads TGTGCCAGCCTCCCACGGGGGGCCCCGCGGGAATACGAGCAGTACTTC. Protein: CASLPRGAPREYEQYF.

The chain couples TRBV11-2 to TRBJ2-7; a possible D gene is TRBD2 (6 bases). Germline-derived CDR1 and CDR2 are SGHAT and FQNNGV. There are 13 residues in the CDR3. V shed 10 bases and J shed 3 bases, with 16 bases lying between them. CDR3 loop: CATRLGMDYEQYF. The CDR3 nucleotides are TGTGCCACCCGACTAGGGATGGACTACGAGCAGTACTTC.

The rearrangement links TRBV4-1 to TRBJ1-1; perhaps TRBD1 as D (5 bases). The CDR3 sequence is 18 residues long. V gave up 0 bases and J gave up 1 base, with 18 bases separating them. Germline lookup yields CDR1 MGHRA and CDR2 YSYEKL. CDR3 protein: CASSQDLWGTGPNTEAFF. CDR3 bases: TGCGCCAGCAGCCAAGATCTCTGGGGGACTGGGCCGAACACTGAAGCTTTCTTT.